This T cell receptor beta chain was found in a study of blood T cell repertoires in COVID-19. Method: immunoSEQ multiplex PCR; TCRdb's copy keeps in-frame clones and lacks some. Among about 81,000 clones listed, about 89% were seen once. The V gene's germline CDR1 is SGHRS and CDR2 YFSETQ. Losses at the gene ends were 1 base for V and 6 bases for J; bases not matched to a gene: 5. The CDR3 totals 15 residues. The rearrangement uses TRBV5-1 and TRBJ2-1; 9 bases are a match to TRBD2. This sequence was found in a man aged 65-85 years with active or convalescent COVID-19. Sequencing was carried out using peripheral blood. The CDR3 loop reads CASSLMPSGANEQFF. The CDR3 bases are TGCGCCAGCAGCTTGATGCCTAGCGGGGCCAATGAGCAGTTCTTC.